A selection of T cell receptor beta chains follows, all from one sample in a study of cytomegalovirus exposure and HLA in healthy donors. The data were produced by immunoSEQ multiplex PCR, yet TCRdb's version contains in-frame clones alone and is incomplete. The data show 130,000 or so clones, around 80% seen once. Sequencing used PBMCs. These receptors came from a female donor in good health and CMV-seronegative. CDR3s include the opening cysteine and the closing phenylalanine or tryptophan. A D gene is named only where the DNA matches it firmly.

J gene,D gene,V gene,CDR3 length,CDR3 protein
NA,TRBD1,TRBV28,14,CASSLGQPSYEQYF
TRBJ2-1,NA,TRBV7-2,15,CASSLRAGFYNEQFF
TRBJ2-5,TRBD1,TRBV5-1,16,CASSLGGTGVGETQYF
TRBJ1-4,NA,TRBV7-9,15,CASSLGGGYNEKLFF
TRBJ2-7,TRBD2,TRBV7-2,16,CASSRSGASGAYEQYF
TRBJ2-1,NA,TRBV2,14,CASSVGLTYNEQFF
TRBJ1-2,TRBD1,TRBV7-8,19,CASSLVGQTGTLANYGYTF
TRBJ2-1,TRBD2,TRBV28,18,CASSLKGLAGASYNEQFF
TRBJ1-5,NA,TRBV5-8,13,CASSFPGLQPQHF
TRBJ1-1,NA,TRBV7-3,13,CASSLEKESEAFF
TRBJ2-3,TRBD1,TRBV7-9,16,CASSPRTGIGTDTQYF
TRBJ2-5,TRBD1,TRBV30,14,CAWSVQGARETQYF
TRBJ2-7,TRBD1,TRBV28,13,CASSRGQGDEQYF
TRBJ2-7,TRBD1,TRBV18,14,CASSPWDRGDEQYF
TRBJ2-7,NA,TRBV7-8,13,CASNKRQAYEQYF
TRBJ2-1,TRBD2,TRBV27,16,CASSSIAGVVYNEQFF
TRBJ2-5,TRBD1,TRBV29-1,12,CSASGQGRTQYF
TRBJ1-1,NA,TRBV5-5,15,CASSLRTALDTEAFF
TRBJ2-7,TRBD2,TRBV5-4,15,CASSSSRGSTVEQYF
TRBJ1-2,NA,TRBV9,14,CASSSLSKLLGYTF
TRBJ2-3,NA,TRBV5-6,13,CASSLGQTDTQYF
TRBJ1-5,NA,TRBV28,11,CASSFREPQHF
TRBJ2-1,TRBD1,TRBV18,12,CASSPRDRRQFF
TRBJ2-7,TRBD2,TRBV7-8,15,CASSHRPGLSDEQYF
TRBJ1-4,NA,TRBV30,12,CAWSDYQQKLFF
TRBJ1-1,NA,TRBV13,18,CASSPGASGGGVGTEAFF
TRBJ1-4,TRBD1,TRBV7-9,18,CASISVLGQGPTNEKLFF
TRBJ1-5,NA,TRBV28,17,CASSLGLRVGLSQPQHF
TRBJ1-4,NA,TRBV4-2,15,CASSQDNRFNEKLFF
TRBJ1-2,NA,TRBV28,12,CASSFSGYGYTF
TRBJ1-3,NA,TRBV7-8,13,CASSSGFGNTIYF
TRBJ1-1,NA,TRBV7-9,16,CASSNVGGAYSTEAFF
TRBJ1-5,NA,TRBV15,14,CATSREGGYQPQHF
TRBJ1-3,NA,TRBV28,15,CASSAGTFPGNTIYF
TRBJ1-1,NA,TRBV9,14,CASSPKGVEAEAFF
TRBJ2-3,NA,TRBV18,16,CASSPSPGLLPDTQYF
TRBJ2-3,TRBD2,TRBV7-3,16,CASSLSGRGFTDTQYF
TRBJ1-5,NA,TRBV6-1,13,CASSGRDNQPQHF
TRBJ2-1,TRBD2,TRBV4-3,19,CASSQRAFGGRFIQWEQFF
TRBJ2-5,TRBD1,TRBV6-1,15,CASSLTGGEGETQYF
TRBJ2-3,NA,TRBV9,13,CASSREFTDTQYF
TRBJ2-7,NA,TRBV7-9,18,CASSLGPKRFTGPHEQYF
TRBJ2-5,NA,TRBV18,12,CASSPGRETQYF
TRBJ2-6,NA,TRBV7-6,17,CASSLAGGSDGANVLTF
TRBJ2-1,TRBD2,TRBV6-5,15,CASSYGTSASNEQLF
TRBJ2-2,NA,TRBV28,17,CASTSSGTFANTGELFF
TRBJ1-4,NA,TRBV27,16,CASSLEGRGWDEKLFF
TRBJ1-2,TRBD1,TRBV2,15,CASRDDDRGSDGYTF
TRBJ1-2,NA,TRBV28,12,CASSFEGYGYTF
TRBJ1-4,TRBD1,TRBV18,16,CASSPLRTGDNEKLFF
TRBJ2-3,TRBD1,TRBV6-6,15,CASSYGTGVSDTQYF
TRBJ2-5,TRBD1,TRBV19,15,CASSTTGTGGETQYF
TRBJ1-5,NA,TRBV28,14,CASNGVEVNQPQHF
TRBJ1-1,TRBD1,TRBV2,13,CASSADRGAEAFF
TRBJ2-5,NA,TRBV27,16,CASSLNSAAQPETQYF
TRBJ2-1,NA,TRBV7-2,13,CASKEGSYNEQFF
TRBJ1-5,NA,TRBV19,14,CASSFTVGQQPQHF
TRBJ2-3,TRBD1,TRBV18,16,CASSPRGTEITDTQYF
TRBJ2-1,NA,TRBV19,13,CASKGRSYNEQFF